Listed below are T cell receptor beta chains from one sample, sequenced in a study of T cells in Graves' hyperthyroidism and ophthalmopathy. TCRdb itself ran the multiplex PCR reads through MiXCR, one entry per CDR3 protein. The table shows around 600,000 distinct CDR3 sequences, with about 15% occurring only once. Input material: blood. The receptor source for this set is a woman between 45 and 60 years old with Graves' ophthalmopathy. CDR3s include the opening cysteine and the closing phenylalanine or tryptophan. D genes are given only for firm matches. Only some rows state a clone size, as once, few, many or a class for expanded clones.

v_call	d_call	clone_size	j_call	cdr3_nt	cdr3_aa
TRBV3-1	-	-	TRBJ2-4	TGTGCCAGCAGCCATCTAAGCGGCCCAATTCAGTACTTC	CASSHLSGPIQYF
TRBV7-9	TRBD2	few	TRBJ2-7	TGTGCCAGCAGCGAAACCGGGACTAGCGCCTACGAGCAGTACTTC	CASSETGTSAYEQYF
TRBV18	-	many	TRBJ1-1	TGTGCCAGCTCACCACCCCCACGAATGAACACTGAAGCTTTCTTT	CASSPPPRMNTEAFF
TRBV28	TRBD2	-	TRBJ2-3	TGTGCCAGCAGGGGCGGGACTAGCGGGGCAGATACGCAGTATTTT	CASRGGTSGADTQYF
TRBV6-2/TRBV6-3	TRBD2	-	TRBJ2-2	TGTGCCAGCAGTTGGAGGCTAGCGGTCGCCGGGGAGCTGTTTTTT	CASSWRLAVAGELFF
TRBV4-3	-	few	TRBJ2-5	TGCGCCAGCAGCCAACATATCGGCGCGGGAGAGACCCAGTACTTC	CASSQHIGAGETQYF
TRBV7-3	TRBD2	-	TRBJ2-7	TGTGCCAGCAGCTTCCTTTCGGGGGGCGAGCAGTACTTC	CASSFLSGGEQYF
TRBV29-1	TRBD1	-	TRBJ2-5	TGCAGCGTTGAAGAAGGGACAGAACAAGAGACCCAGTACTTC	CSVEEGTEQETQYF
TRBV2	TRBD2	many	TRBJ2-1	TGTGCCAGCAGGACCGGGACTAGCGGGAGGGCCTACAATGAGCAGTTCTTC	CASRTGTSGRAYNEQFF
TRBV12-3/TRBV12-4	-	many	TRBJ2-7	TGTGCCAGCAGTCCGAGGACTACCGAGCAGTACTTC	CASSPRTTEQYF
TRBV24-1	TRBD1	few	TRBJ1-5	TGTGCCACCAGTGACAGGGGGGGACAGCCCCAGCATTTT	CATSDRGGQPQHF
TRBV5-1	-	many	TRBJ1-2	TGCGCCAGCAGCTTGCCGGGCTCTGGCTACACCTTC	CASSLPGSGYTF
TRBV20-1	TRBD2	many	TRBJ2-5	TGCAGTGCTAGAGGTGCGGGAGGGCCTGGCGAGACCCAGTACTTC	CSARGAGGPGETQYF
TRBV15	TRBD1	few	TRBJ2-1	TGTGCCACCAGCGGGGACAGGGGGACCAATGAGCAGTTCTTC	CATSGDRGTNEQFF
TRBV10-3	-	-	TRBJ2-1	TGTGCCATCACCTCGATAGCGGACTCCTACAATGAGCAGTTCTTC	CAITSIADSYNEQFF
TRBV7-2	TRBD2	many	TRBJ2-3	TGTGCCAGCAGCTTAGCGCCAGCCCAGGGGACTAGCGGGAGGCCCGCCCATACGCAGTATTTT	CASSLAPAQGTSGRPAHTQYF
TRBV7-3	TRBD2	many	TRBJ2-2	TGTGCCAGCCAAACTAGCGGGGGGAACACCGGGGAGCTGTTTTTT	CASQTSGGNTGELFF
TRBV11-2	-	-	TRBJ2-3	TGTGCCAGCAGCTCCTCATGGGGTGGGAACGGCGCAGATACGCAGTATTTT	CASSSSWGGNGADTQYF
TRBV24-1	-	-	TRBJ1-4	TGTGCCACCAGTGCGGGACGGGGGGCGACTAATGAAAAACTGTTTTTT	CATSAGRGATNEKLFF
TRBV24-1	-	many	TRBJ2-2	TGTGCCACCACTGGGCGCGACGCCACCGGGGAGCTGTTTTTT	CATTGRDATGELFF
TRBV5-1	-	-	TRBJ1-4	TGCGCCAGCAGCCAACGTGGGGGCTCAACTAATGAAAAGCTGTTTTTT	CASSQRGGSTNEKLFF
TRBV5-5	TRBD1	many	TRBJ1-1	TGTGCCAGCAGCTTGGAGTCGACAGGGGGCTGGACTGAAGCTTTCTTT	CASSLESTGGWTEAFF
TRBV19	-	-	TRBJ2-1	TGTGCCAGTAGTCGACAGTACAATGAGCAGCTCTTC	CASSRQYNEQLF
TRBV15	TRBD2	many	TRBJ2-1	TGTGCCACCAGCAGAGCGAGGACTAGCGCCTACAATGAGCAGTTCTTC	CATSRARTSAYNEQFF
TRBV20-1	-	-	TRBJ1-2	TGCAGTGCTAGAGACCTCGACCACTATGGCTACACCTTC	CSARDLDHYGYTF
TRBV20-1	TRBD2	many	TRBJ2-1	TGCAGTGCTAGACCAGGGACTAGCACCTACAATGAGCAGTTCTTC	CSARPGTSTYNEQFF
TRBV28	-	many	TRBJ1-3	TGTGCCAGCAGTTTTGTTGGGGGTGGAAACACCATATATTTT	CASSFVGGGNTIYF
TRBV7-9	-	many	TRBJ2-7	TGTGCCAGCAGCTTATCACAGGGTCTGCAGTACTTC	CASSLSQGLQYF
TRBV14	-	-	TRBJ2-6	TGTGCCAGCAGCCAAGAGGGGGGACCCTTGGCCGGGGCCAACGTCCTGACTTTC	CASSQEGGPLAGANVLTF
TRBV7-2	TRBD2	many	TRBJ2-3	TGTGCCAGCAGCTGGCTTCCGGGACTAGCGGGATTGGTGGATACGCAGTATTTT	CASSWLPGLAGLVDTQYF
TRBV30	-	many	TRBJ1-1	TGTGCAAAGAACACTGAAGCTTTCTTT	CAKNTEAFF
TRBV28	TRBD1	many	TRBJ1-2	TGTGCCAGCAGTCTCCGGGACAGGGGTTATTTGTGGGGCTACACCTTC	CASSLRDRGYLWGYTF
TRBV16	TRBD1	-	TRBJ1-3	TGTGCCAGCAGTCCCGGGACAGGGTCTACCATATATTTT	CASSPGTGSTIYF
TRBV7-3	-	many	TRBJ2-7	TGTGCCAGCAGCACTGGGGGGATGAACCACGAGCAGTACTTC	CASSTGGMNHEQYF
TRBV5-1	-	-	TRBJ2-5	TGCGCCAGCAGCTCCCACCAAGGGCCGAACCAAGAGACCCAGTACTTC	CASSSHQGPNQETQYF
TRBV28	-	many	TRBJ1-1	TGTGCCAGCAGTCGTTTGCCTGAAGCTTTCTTT	CASSRLPEAFF
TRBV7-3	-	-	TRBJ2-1	TGTGCCAGCAGCTTAATGGGGTGCAATGAGCAGTTCTTC	CASSLMGCNEQFF
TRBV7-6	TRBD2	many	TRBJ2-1	TGTGCCAGCAGCCCTAGAGGGACTAGCGGGGCCAGCTCCTACAATGAGCAGTTCTTC	CASSPRGTSGASSYNEQFF
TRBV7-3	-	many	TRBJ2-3	TGTGCCAGCAGCACAACTAGCTACACTAATGCAGATACGCAGTATTTT	CASSTTSYTNADTQYF
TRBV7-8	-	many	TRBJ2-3	TGTGCCAGCAGCTTAGCTTTGGCTAGGCGGGATTTCACAGATACGCAGTATTTT	CASSLALARRDFTDTQYF
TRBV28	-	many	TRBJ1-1	TGTGCCAGCAGTACTATGAACAGGGTTACTGAAGCTCTCTTT	CASSTMNRVTEALF
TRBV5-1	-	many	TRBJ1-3	TGCGCCAGCAGCTTTGGGACTACGAAAAACTCTGGAAACACCATATATTTT	CASSFGTTKNSGNTIYF
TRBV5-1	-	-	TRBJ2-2	TGCGCCAGCAGCTTGGTGGCGGAGTCGGCGCCGGGGGAGCTGTTTTTT	CASSLVAESAPGELFF
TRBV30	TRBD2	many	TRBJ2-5	TGTGCCTGGAGTATCGGGACTAGCGGGAGGCAGACCCAGTACTTC	CAWSIGTSGRQTQYF
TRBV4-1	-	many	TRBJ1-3	TGCGCCAGCAGCCAAGATCTGAAGGGACACTCTGGAAACACCATATATTTT	CASSQDLKGHSGNTIYF
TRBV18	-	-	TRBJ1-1	TGTGCCAGCTCACCACGAGGACAGTCGAACACTGAAGCTTTCTTT	CASSPRGQSNTEAFF
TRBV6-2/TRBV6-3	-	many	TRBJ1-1	TGTGCCAGCATGCCGCCGAATAGGGGGGAAGCTTTCTTT	CASMPPNRGEAFF
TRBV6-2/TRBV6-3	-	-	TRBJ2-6	TGTGCCAGCAGTGTAGGGACCATCTCTGGGGCCAACGTCCTGACTTTC	CASSVGTISGANVLTF
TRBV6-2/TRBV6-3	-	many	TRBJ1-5	TGTGCCAGCAGTAGGAGCGGGACTGATCTTCAGCCCCAGCATTTT	CASSRSGTDLQPQHF
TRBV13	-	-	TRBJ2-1	TGTGCCAGCAGCTTAACTAGCAACCTCTACAATGAGCAGTTCTTC	CASSLTSNLYNEQFF
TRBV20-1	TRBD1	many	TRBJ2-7	TGCAGTGCAACACAGGGGGACAACTACGAGCAGTACTTC	CSATQGDNYEQYF
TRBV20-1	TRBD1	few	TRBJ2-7	TGCAGTGCTAGACCGGGACAGGGGGGATACGAGCAGTACTTC	CSARPGQGGYEQYF